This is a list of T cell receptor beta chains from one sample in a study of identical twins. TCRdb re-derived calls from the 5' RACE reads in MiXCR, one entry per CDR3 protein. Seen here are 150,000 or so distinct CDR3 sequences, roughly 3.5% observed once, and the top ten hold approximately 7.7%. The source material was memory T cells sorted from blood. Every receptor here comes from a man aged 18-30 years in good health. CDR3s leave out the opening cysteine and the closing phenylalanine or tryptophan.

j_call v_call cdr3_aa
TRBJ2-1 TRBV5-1 ASSLGGTWSYNEQF
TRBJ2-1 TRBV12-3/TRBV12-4 ASSLLISGRGGEQF
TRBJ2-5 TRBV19 ASSVSGRTETQY
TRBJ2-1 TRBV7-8 ASSPTARNEQF
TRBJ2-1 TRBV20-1 SAPDPLTTSYNEQF
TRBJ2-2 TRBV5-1 ASSLAYGSGELF
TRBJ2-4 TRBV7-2 ASSLEWAKNIQY
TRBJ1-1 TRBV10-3 AISVRGEAF
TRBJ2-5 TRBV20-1 SAGAEGGTQY
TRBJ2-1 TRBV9 ASSVELAGGNEQF
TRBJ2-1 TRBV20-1 SARTPNYNEQF
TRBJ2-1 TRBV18 ASSGTRPPHEQF
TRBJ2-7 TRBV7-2 ASSLSVGQGEQY
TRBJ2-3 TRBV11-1 ASRKGLAGPPMTDTQY